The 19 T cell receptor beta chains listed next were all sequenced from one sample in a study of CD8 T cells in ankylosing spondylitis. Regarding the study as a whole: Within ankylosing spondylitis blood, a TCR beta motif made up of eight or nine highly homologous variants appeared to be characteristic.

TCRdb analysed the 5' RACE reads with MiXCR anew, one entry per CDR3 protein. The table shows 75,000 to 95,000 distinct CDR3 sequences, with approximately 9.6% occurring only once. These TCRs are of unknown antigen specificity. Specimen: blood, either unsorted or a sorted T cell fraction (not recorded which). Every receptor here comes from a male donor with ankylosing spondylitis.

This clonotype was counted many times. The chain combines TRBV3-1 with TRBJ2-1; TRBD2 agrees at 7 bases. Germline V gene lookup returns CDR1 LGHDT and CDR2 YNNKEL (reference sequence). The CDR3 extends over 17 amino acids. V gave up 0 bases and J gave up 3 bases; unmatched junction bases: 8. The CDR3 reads CASSQDFSGRIYNEQFF. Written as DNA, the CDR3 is TGTGCCAGCAGCCAAGATTTTTCCGGGAGGATCTACAATGAGCAGTTCTTC.

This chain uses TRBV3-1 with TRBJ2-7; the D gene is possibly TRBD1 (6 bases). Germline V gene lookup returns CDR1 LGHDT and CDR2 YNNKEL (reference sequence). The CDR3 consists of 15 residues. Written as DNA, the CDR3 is TGTGCCAGCAGCCAAGATTCAGGGGCTTCCTCCGAGCAGTACGTC. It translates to CASSQDSGASSEQYV.

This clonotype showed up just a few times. The CDR3 DNA reads as TGCAGTGCTAGGGAACAGGGGGCTGCAACTAATGAAAAACTGTTTTTT. Encoded protein: CSAREQGAATNEKLFF. The V call is TRBV20-1, the J call TRBJ1-4; 9 bases map to TRBD1. The CDR3 sequence is 16 residues long. Germline loops: CDR1 DFQATT, CDR2 SNEGSKA (reference sequence). Trimming cost V 3 bases and J 0 bases; bases outside gene matches: 5.

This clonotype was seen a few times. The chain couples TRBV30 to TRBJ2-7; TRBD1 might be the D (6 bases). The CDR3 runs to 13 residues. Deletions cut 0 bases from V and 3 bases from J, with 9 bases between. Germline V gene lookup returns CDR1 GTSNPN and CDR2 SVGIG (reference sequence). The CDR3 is CAWSVGRGYEQYF. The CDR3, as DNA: TGTGCCTGGAGTGTGGGCAGGGGCTACGAGCAGTACTTC.

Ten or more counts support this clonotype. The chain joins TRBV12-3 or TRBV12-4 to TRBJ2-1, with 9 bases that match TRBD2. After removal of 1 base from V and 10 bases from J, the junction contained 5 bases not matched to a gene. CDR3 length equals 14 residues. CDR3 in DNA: TGTGCCAGCAGTTTAGGCGGGAGGGCCAGGGAGCAGTTCTTC. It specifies CASSLGGRAREQFF.

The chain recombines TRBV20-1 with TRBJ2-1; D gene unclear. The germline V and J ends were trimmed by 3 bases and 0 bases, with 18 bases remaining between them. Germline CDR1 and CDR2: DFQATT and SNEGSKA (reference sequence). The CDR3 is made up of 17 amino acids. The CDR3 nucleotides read TGCAGTGCTAGTCCTCCCGCGGCGGTACGCTCCTACAATGAGCAGTTCTTC. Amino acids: CSASPPAAVRSYNEQFF.

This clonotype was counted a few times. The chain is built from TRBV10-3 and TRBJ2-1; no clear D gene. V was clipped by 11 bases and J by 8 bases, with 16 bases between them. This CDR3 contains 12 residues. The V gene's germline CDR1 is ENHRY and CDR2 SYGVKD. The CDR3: CASVGLRDEQFF. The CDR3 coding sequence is TGTGCCTCCGTCGGGCTACGAGATGAGCAGTTCTTC.

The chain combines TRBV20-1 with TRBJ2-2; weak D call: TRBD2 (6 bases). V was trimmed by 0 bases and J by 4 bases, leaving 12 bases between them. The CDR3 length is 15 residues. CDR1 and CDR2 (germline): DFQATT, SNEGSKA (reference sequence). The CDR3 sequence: CSARDRGFSTGELFF. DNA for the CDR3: TGCAGTGCTAGAGATCGGGGGTTTTCCACCGGGGAGCTGTTTTTT.

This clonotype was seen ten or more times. CDR3 sequence reads: CASSPTLAGGPKTQYF. The CDR3 DNA reads as TGTGCCAGCAGTCCGACACTAGCGGGTGGGCCAAAGACCCAGTACTTC. This chain uses TRBV27 with TRBJ2-5, with 9 bases matching TRBD2. The CDR3 loop spans 16 amino acids. V was clipped by 5 bases and J by 6 bases; unmatched bases: 13. From germline, CDR1 is MNHEY and CDR2 SMNVEV (reference sequence).

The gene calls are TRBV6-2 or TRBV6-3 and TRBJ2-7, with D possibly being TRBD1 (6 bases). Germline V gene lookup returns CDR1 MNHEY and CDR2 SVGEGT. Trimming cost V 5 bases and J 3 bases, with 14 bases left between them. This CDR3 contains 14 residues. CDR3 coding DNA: TGTGCCAGCAGTCACATCCGGGACAACTACGAGCAGTACGTC. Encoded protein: CASSHIRDNYEQYV.

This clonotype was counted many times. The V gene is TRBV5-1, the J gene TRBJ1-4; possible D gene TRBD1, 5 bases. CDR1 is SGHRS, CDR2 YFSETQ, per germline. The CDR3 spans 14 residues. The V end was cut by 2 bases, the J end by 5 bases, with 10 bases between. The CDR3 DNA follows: TGCGCCAGCAGCTTTGGCGGGACGAATGAAAAACTGTTTTTT. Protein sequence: CASSFGGTNEKLFF.

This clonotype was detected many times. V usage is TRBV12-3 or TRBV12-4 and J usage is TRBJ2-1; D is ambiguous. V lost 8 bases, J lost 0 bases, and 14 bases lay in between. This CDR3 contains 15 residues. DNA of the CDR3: TGTGCCAGCCGTCACGGCGGAGACTCCTACAATGAGCAGTTCTTC. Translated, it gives CASRHGGDSYNEQFF.

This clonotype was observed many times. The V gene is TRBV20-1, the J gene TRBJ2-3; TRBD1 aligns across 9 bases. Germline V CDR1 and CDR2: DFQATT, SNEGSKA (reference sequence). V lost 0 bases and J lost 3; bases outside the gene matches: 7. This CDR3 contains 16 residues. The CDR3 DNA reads TGCAGTGCTAGAGACCCTAGGACAGGGGAGACAGATACGCAGTATTTT. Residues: CSARDPRTGETDTQYF.

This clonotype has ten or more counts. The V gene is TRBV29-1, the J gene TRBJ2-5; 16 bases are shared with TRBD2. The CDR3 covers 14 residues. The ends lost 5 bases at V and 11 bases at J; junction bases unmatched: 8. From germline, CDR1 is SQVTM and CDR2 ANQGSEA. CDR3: CSVPGLAGGEAQYF. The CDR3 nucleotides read TGCAGCGTTCCGGGACTAGCGGGAGGGGAAGCTCAGTACTTC.

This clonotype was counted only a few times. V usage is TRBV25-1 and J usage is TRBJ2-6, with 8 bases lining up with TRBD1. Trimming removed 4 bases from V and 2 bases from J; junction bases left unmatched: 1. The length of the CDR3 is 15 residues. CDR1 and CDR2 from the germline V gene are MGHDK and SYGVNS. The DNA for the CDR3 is TGTGCCAGCAGTGGACAGGGGACTGGGGCCAACGTCCTGACTTTC. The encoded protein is CASSGQGTGANVLTF.

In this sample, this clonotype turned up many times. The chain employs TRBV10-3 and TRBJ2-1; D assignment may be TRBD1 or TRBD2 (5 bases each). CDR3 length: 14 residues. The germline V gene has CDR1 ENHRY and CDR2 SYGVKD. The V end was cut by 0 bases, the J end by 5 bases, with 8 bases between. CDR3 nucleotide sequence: TGTGCCATCAGTGAGTCGAGAGGGGACAATGAGCAGTTCTTC. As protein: CAISESRGDNEQFF.

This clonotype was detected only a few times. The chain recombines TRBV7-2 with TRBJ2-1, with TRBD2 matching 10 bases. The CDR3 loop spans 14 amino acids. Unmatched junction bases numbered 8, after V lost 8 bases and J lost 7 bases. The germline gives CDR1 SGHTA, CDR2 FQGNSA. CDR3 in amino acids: CASGLAGVNNEQFF. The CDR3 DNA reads TGTGCCAGCGGCCTAGCGGGAGTAAATAATGAGCAGTTCTTC.

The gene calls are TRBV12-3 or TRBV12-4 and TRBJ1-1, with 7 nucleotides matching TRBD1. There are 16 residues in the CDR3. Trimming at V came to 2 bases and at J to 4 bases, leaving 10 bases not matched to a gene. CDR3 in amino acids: CASSLKGRGSGTEAFF. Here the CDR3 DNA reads TGTGCCAGCAGTTTAAAGGGCAGGGGGTCGGGCACTGAAGCTTTCTTT.

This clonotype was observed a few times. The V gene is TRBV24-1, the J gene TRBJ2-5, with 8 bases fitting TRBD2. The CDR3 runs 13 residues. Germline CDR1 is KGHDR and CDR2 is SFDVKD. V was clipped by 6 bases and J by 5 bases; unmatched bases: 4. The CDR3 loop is CATSSGSLETQYF. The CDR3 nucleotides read TGTGCCACCAGTAGCGGGAGCCTGGAGACCCAGTACTTC.